This passage covers 8 T cell receptor beta chains from one sample sequenced in a study of blood T cells in healthy people across ages. The authors ran a second PCR of about 6 to 11 cycles using a sample-barcoded 5' primer and a J-beta primer mix. Each CDR3 protein is one row after TCRdb ran MiXCR on the 5' RACE reads. The sample includes 800,000 or so distinct CDR3 sequences, roughly 25% seen only once; the top ten take more than 3%. This same sample was also taken into another study, of T cells of mothers and their children.

Sequenced: blood. These receptor sequences come from a boy aged 5-17 years in good health.

V is TRBV20-1 and J is TRBJ2-7, with TRBD1 as a possible D gene (5 bases). Germline assignment: CDR1 DFQATT and CDR2 SNEGSKA (reference sequence). There are 15 residues in the CDR3. V gave up 0 bases and J gave up 3 bases, with 15 bases separating them. CDR3 bases: TGCAGTGCTAGAGATAAACCAGGGTCCTTCTACGAGCAGTACTTC. This codes for CSARDKPGSFYEQYF.

This chain connects TRBV2 to TRBJ2-4, with D maybe TRBD1 (6 bases). Germline loops: CDR1 SNHLY, CDR2 FYNNEI. Deletions cut 7 bases from V and 8 bases from J, with 9 bases between. The CDR3 is 11 amino acids. CDR3 nucleotide sequence: TGTGCCAGCACCAGACAGGACATTCAGTACTTC. Encoded protein: CASTRQDIQYF.

The rearrangement links TRBV20-1 to TRBJ2-3; no definite D call. The CDR3 is 19 amino acids. V gave up 5 bases and J gave up 0 bases, with 27 bases separating them. The germline CDR1 and CDR2 sequences are DFQATT and SNEGSKA (reference sequence). CDR3 loop: CSAPQSVWRSPGSTDTQYF. CDR3 in DNA: TGCAGTGCTCCGCAGAGCGTCTGGCGGAGCCCCGGGAGCACAGATACGCAGTATTTT.

The chain is built from TRBV7-2 and TRBJ2-7; 7 positions match TRBD1. This CDR3 is built from 14 residues. J gave up 7 bases and V 1 base, and 7 bases lay outside the gene matches. The V gene's germline CDR1 is SGHTA and CDR2 FQGNSA. DNA of the CDR3: TGTGCCAGCAGCTTAGAACAGGGGACGGGGGAGCAGTACTTC. Protein product: CASSLEQGTGEQYF.

Here the CDR3 reads CASSATGTSMQNTQYF. The CDR3, as DNA: TGTGCCAGCAGTGCTACTGGGACTTCTATGCAGAATACGCAGTATTTT. The chain employs TRBV12-3 or TRBV12-4 and TRBJ2-3, with D possibly TRBD2 on 6 matching bases. V dropped 5 bases and J dropped 7 bases, with 22 bases sitting between them. This CDR3 comprises 16 residues.

This clonotype was seen only a few times. V gene TRBV20-1 combines with J gene TRBJ2-5; D not resolved. Germline V gene data show CDR1 as DFQATT and CDR2 as SNEGSKA (reference sequence). The CDR3 length is 14 residues. The V end lost 1 base, the J end lost 1 base, and 10 bases lay between the germline ends. The CDR3 DNA reads TGCAGTGCTAGAGCCCTCTCCCGCCAAGAGACCCAGTACTTC. It specifies CSARALSRQETQYF.

V and J are TRBV5-1 and TRBJ1-2; no clear D gene. Deletions cut 0 bases from V and 2 bases from J, with 17 bases between. The CDR3 loop spans 17 amino acids. Germline CDR1 SGHRS, CDR2 YFSETQ. CDR3 sequence (DNA): TGCGCCAGCAGCTTGGTTTACGGGCGACCCTGGAACTATGGCTACACCTTC. Residues: CASSLVYGRPWNYGYTF.

In this sample, this clonotype turned up a few times. The chain links TRBV24-1 to TRBJ2-5; D not resolved. The end of the DNA aligns better with TRBJ2-1, so the J call may be wrong. The V gene's germline CDR1 is KGHDR and CDR2 SFDVKD. The CDR3 is 13 residues long. DNA for the CDR3: TGTGCCACCAGTGTCCCTCCTGCCAATGAGCAGTTCTTC. Protein product: CATSVPPANEQFF.